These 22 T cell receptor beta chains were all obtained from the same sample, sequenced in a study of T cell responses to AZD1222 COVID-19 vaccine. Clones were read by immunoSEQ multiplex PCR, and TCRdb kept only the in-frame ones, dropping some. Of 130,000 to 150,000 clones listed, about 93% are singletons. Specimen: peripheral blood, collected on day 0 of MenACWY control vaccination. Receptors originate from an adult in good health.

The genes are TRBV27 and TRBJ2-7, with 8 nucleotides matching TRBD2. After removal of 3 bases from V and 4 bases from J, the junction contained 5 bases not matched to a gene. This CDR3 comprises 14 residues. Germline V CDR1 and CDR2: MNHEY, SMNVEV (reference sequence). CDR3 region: CASSFGTSYYEQYF. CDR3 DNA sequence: TGTGCCAGCAGTTTCGGGACTAGTTATTACGAGCAGTACTTC.

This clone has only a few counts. In nucleotides, the CDR3 is TGTGCCAGCAGCCAAGATGGAGGGCCTTATAGCAATCAGCCCCAGCATTTT. Residues: CASSQDGGPYSNQPQHF. The gene calls are TRBV4-2 and TRBJ1-5; D remains ambiguous. V was shortened by 0 bases and J by 0 bases, with 12 bases between the two germline ends. CDR3 size: 17 residues. The germline V gene has CDR1 LGHNA and CDR2 YNFKEQ.

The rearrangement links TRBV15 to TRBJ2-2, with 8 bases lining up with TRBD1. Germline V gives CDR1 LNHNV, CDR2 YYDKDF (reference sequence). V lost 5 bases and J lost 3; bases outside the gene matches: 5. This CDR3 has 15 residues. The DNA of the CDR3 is TGTGCCACCAGCCCCGGGACAGGTTACACCGGGGAGCTGTTTTTT. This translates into CATSPGTGYTGELFF. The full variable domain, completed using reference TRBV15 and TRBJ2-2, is DAMVIQNPRYQVTQFGKPVTLSCSQTLNHNVMYWYQQKSSQAPKLLFHYYDKDFNNEADTPDNFQSRRPNTSFCFLDIRSPGLGDTAMYLCATSPGTGYTGELFFGEGSRLTVL.

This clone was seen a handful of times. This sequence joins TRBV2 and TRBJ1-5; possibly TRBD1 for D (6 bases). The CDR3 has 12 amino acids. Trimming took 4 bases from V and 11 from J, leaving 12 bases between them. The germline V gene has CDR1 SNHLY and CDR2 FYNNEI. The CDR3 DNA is TGTGCCAGCAGTGTCCGGGGGCGGGCCCAGCATTTT. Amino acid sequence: CASSVRGRAQHF.

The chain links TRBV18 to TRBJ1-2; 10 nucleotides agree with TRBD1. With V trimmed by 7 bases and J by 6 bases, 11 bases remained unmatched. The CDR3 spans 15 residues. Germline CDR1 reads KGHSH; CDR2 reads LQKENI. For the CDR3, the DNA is TGTGCCAGCTTCGCACCAAGACAGGGGGCGGATGGCTACACCTTC. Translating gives CASFAPRQGADGYTF. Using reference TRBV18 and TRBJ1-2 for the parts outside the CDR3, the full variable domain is NAGVMQNPRHLVRRRGQEARLRCSPMKGHSHVYWYRQLPEEGLKFMVYLQKENIIDESGMPKERFSAEFPKEGPSILRIQQVVRGDSAAYFCASFAPRQGADGYTFGSGTRLTVV.

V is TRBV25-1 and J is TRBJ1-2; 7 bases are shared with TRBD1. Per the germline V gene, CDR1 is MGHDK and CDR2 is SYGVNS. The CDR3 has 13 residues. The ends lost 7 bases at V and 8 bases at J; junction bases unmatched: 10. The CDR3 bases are TGTGCCAGCATGGGCAGGGGGAATGGGGGCTACACCTTC. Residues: CASMGRGNGGYTF.

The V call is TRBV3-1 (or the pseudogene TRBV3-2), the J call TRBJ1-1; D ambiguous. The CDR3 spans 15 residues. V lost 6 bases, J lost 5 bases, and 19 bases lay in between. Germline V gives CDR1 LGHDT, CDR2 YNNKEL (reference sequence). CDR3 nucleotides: TGTGCCAGCAGTATCAGCGGTCTCAGAGGAACTGAAGCTTTCTTT. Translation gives CASSISGLRGTEAFF.

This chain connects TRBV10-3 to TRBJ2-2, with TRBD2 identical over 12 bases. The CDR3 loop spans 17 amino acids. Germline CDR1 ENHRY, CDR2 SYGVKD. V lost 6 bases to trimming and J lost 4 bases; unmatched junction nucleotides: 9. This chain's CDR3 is CAISRTSGAGVTGELFF. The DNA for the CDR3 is TGTGCCATCAGCCGGACTAGCGGGGCCGGCGTCACCGGGGAGCTGTTTTTT.

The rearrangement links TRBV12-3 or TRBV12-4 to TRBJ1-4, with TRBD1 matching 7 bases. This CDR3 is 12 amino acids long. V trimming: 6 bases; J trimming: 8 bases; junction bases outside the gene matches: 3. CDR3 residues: CASRSGGEKLFF. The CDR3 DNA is TGTGCCAGCAGATCAGGGGGGGAAAAACTGTTTTTT.

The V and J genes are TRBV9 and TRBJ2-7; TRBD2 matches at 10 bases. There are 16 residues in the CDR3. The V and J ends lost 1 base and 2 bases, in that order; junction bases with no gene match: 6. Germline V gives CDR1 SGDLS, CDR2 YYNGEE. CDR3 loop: CASSVRSLAGTYEQYF. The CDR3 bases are TGTGCCAGCAGCGTACGATCACTAGCGGGAACCTACGAGCAGTACTTC.

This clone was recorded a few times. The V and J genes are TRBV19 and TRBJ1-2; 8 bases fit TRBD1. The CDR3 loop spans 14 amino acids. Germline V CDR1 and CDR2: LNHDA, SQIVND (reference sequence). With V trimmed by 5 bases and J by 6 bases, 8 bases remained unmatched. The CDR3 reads CASSVGQGVDGYTF. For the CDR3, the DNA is TGTGCCAGTAGTGTCGGACAGGGCGTCGATGGCTACACCTTC.

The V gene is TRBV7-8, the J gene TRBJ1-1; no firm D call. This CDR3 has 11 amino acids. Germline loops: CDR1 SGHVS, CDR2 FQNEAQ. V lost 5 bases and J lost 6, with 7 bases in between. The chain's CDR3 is CASSLLSEAFF. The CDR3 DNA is TGTGCCAGCAGCCTGTTGTCTGAAGCTTTCTTT. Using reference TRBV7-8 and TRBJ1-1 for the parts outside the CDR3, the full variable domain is GAGVSQSPRYKVAKRGQDVALRCDPISGHVSLFWYQQALGQGPEFLTYFQNEAQLDKSGLPSDRFFAERPEGSVSTLKIQRTQQEDSAVYLCASSLLSEAFFGQGTRLTVV.

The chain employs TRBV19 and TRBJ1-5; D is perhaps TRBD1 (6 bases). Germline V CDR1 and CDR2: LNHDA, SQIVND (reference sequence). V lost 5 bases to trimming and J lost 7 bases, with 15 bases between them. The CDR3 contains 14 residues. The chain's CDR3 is CASSVHGTHQPQHF. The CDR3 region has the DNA TGTGCCAGTAGTGTTCACGGGACACACCAGCCCCAGCATTTT.

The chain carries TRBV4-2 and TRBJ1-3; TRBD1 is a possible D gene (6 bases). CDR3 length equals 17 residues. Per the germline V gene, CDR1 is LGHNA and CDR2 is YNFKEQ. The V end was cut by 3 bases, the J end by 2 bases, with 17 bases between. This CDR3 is CASSQLHRVTPGNTIYF. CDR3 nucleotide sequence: TGTGCCAGCAGCCAGCTCCACAGGGTTACTCCTGGAAACACCATATATTTT.

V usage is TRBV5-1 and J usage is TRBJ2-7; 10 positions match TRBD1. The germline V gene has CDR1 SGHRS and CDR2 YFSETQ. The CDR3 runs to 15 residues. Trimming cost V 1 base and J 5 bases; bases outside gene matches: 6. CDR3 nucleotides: TGCGCCAGCAGCTTGTTAGGGGGACAGGGGAACGAGCAGTACTTC. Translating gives CASSLLGGQGNEQYF.

CDR3 amino acids: CATSDQPRGRGGETQYF. The CDR3 DNA reads as TGTGCCACCAGTGATCAACCCAGGGGAAGGGGAGGGGAGACCCAGTACTTC. This sequence joins TRBV24-1 and TRBJ2-5, with D perhaps TRBD2 (7 bases). V was clipped by 3 bases and J by 5 bases, with 21 bases between them. The CDR3 is 17 residues long. The germline V gene has CDR1 KGHDR and CDR2 SFDVKD.

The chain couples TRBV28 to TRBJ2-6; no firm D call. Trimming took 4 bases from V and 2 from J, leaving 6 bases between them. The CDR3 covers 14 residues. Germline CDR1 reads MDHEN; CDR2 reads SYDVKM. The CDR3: CASSSPAGANVLTF. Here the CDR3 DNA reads TGTGCCAGCAGTTCCCCCGCTGGGGCCAACGTCCTGACTTTC. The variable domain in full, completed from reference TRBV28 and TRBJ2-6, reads DVKVTQSSRYLVKRTGEKVFLECVQDMDHENMFWYRQDPGLGLRLIYFSYDVKMKEKGDIPEGYSVSREKKERFSLILESASTNQTSMYLCASSSPAGANVLTFGAGSRLTVL.

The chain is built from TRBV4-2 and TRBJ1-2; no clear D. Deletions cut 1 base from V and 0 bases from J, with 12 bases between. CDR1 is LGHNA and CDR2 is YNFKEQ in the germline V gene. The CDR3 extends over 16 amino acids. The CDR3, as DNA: TGTGCCAGCAGCCAAGTAGGGCAGATTTCTAACTATGGCTACACCTTC. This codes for CASSQVGQISNYGYTF.

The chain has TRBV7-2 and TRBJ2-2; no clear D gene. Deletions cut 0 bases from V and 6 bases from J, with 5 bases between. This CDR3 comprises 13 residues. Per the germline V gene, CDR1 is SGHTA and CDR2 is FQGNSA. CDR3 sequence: CASSLAIAGELFF. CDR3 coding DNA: TGTGCCAGCAGCTTAGCGATTGCCGGGGAGCTGTTTTTT.

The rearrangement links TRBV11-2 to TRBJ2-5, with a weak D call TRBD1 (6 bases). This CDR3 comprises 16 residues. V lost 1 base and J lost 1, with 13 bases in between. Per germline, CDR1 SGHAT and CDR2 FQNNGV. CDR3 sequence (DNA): TGTGCCAGCAGCTTAGCCGAGGGGGTTATCCAAGAGACCCAGTACTTC. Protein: CASSLAEGVIQETQYF.

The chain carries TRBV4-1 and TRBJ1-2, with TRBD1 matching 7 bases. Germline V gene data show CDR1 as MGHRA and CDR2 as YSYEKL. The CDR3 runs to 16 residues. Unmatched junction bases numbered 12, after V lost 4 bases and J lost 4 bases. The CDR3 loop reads CASSPEARQGSYGYTF. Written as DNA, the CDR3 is TGCGCCAGCAGCCCCGAGGCGAGACAGGGCTCCTATGGCTACACCTTC.

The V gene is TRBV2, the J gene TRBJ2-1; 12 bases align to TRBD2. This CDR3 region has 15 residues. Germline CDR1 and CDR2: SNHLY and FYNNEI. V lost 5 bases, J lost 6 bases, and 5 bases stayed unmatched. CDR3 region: CASSSLAGGPNEQFF. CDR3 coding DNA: TGTGCCAGCAGTAGCCTAGCGGGAGGGCCCAATGAGCAGTTCTTC.